This is a list of T cell receptor beta chains from one sample in a study of OX40 agonist ivuxolimab in advanced cancers. Produced via immunoSEQ multiplex PCR; TCRdb's table is partial and in-frame only. Of about 76,000 clones listed, around nine tenths are singletons. The material was CD4+ or CD8+ T cells sorted from blood, obtained in a trial of the OX40 agonist ivuxolimab. All receptors come from an adult with an advanced solid tumor such as melanoma, head and neck, liver or kidney cancer. Each CDR3 is given with its conserved first and last residue.

TRBJ2-3 | TRBV6-6 | CASSYSDPTDTQYF
TRBJ1-2 | TRBV5-4 | CASSSSQRASGGYTF
TRBJ2-5 | TRBV11-1 | CASSLQETQYF
TRBJ2-5 | TRBV5-6 | CASKSAGTGISLGTQYF
TRBJ1-4 | TRBV5-1 | CASSLPGAPDEKLFF
TRBJ2-7 | TRBV30 | CAWSKGVGYEQYF
TRBJ1-1 | TRBV10-3 | CAGKVQGNTEAFF
TRBJ2-5 | TRBV12-5 | CASGLSQGLAGQETQYF
TRBJ2-4 | TRBV7-3 | CASSFPGTVKNIQYF
TRBJ2-3 | TRBV7-9 | CASSLDTGGSAGTDTQYF
TRBJ2-5 | TRBV19 | CASSIDLQGLQETQYF
TRBJ1-2 | TRBV9 | CASSVAQGRNYGYTF
TRBJ1-6 | TRBV9 | CASSGLPGQSSYNSPLHF
TRBJ1-5 | TRBV10-3 | CAINREGGNQPQHF
TRBJ1-2 | TRBV4-1 | CASSLTGEIDGYTF
TRBJ2-2 | TRBV5-1 | CASSLAGRNTGELFF
TRBJ1-2 | TRBV5-6 | CASSPTTGDGYTF
TRBJ2-7 | TRBV6-7 | CANPMGLNTSYEQYF
TRBJ2-5 | TRBV30 | CAWSVEETQYF
TRBJ2-1 | TRBV28 | CASTQRNREQFF
TRBJ1-5 | TRBV5-6 | CASSLGGEPQHF
TRBJ2-7 | TRBV11-1 | CASSRNRDRTYEQYF
TRBJ2-1 | TRBV5-1 | CASSLGRLSRDEQFF
TRBJ1-2 | TRBV5-1 | CASSLDRGAYGYTF
TRBJ1-1 | TRBV6-5 | CASSPGGTEAFF